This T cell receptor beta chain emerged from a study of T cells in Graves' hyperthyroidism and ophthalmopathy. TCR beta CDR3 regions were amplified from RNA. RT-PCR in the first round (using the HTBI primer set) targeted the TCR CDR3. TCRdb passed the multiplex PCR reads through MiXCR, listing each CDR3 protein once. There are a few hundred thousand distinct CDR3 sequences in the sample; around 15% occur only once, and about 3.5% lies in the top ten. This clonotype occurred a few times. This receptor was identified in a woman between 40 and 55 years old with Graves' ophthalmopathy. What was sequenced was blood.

Here the CDR3 reads CSARDLWETQYF. As DNA, the CDR3 is TGCAGTGCTAGAGATCTCTGGGAGACCCAGTACTTC. The chain has TRBV20-1 and TRBJ2-5; no definite D call. The CDR3 extends over 12 amino acids. Trimming shortened V by 0 bases and J by 5 bases, and 7 bases separated the two germline ends. Germline V CDR1 and CDR2: DFQATT, SNEGSKA (reference sequence).